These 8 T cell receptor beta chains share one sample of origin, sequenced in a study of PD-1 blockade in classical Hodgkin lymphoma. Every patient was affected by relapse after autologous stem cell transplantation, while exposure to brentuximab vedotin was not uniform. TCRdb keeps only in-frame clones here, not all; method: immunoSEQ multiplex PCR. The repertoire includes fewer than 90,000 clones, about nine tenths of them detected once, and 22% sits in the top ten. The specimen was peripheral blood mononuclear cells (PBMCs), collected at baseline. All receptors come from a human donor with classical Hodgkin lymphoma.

CDR3: CASRPDWGTGELFF. The CDR3, as DNA: TGTGCCAGCAGGCCAGATTGGGGCACCGGGGAGCTGTTTTTT. The chain recombines TRBV6-4 with TRBJ2-2; the D is unclear. Trimming cost V 6 bases and J 4 bases, with 12 bases left between them. The CDR3 has 14 amino acids. Germline V gene data show CDR1 as MRHNA and CDR2 as SNTAGT.

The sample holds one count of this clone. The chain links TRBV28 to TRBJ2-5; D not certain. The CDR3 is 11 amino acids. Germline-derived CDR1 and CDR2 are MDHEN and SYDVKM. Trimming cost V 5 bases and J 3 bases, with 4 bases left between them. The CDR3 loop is CASSRKETQYF. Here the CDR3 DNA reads TGTGCCAGCAGTCGAAAAGAGACCCAGTACTTC.

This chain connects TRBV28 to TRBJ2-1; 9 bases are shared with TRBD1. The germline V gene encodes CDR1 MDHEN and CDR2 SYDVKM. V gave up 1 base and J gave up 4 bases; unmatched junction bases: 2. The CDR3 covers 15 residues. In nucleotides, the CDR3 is TGTGCCAGCAGTTTATATGGGACAGGGTACAATGAGCAGTTCTTC. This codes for CASSLYGTGYNEQFF.

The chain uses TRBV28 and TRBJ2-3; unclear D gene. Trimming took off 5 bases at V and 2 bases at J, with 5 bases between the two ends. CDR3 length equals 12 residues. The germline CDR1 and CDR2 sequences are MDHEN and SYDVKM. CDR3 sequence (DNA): TGTGCCAGCAGTAAAGACACAGATACGCAGTATTTT. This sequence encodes CASSKDTDTQYF.

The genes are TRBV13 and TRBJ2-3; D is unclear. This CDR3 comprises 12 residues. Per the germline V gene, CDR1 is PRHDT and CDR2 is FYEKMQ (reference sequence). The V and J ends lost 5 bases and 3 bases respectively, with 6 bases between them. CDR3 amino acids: CASSQSTDTQYF. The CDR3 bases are TGTGCCAGCAGCCAATCGACAGATACGCAGTATTTT.

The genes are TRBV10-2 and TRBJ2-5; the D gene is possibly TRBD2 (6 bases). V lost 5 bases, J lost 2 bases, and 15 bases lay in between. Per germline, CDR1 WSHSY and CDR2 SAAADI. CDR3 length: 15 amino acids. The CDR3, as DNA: TGCGCCAGCAGTTATTTGGGGGGAGAACAAGAGACCCAGTACTTC. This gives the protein CASSYLGGEQETQYF.

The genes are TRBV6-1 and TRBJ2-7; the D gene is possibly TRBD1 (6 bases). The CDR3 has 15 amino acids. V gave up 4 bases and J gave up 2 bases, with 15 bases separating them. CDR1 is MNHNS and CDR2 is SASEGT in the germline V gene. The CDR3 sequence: CASSGQGTPTYEQYF. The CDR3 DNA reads TGTGCCAGCAGTGGTCAGGGGACCCCCACCTACGAGCAGTACTTC.

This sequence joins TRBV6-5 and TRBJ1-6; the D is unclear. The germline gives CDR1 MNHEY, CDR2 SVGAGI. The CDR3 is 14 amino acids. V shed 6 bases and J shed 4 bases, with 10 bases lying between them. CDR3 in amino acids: CASSRKRYNSPLHF. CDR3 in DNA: TGTGCCAGCAGCCGAAAAAGATATAATTCACCCCTCCACTTT.